These 8 T cell receptor beta chains originate from one sample sequenced in a study of T-cell reconstitution after alpha-beta-depleted transplantation in children. Using unique molecular identifiers, the investigators prepared the TCRbeta library. In TCRdb, the PCR reads were re-called with MiXCR into one record per CDR3 protein. The sample carries around 370,000 distinct CDR3 sequences, roughly 17% recorded once. The material sequenced was PBMCs, mostly from graft donor cells, taken 360 days after TCRalphabeta/CD19-depleted stem cell transplant. The receptors derive from a male patient aged 2-9 years who had a stem cell transplant for acute lymphoblastic leukemia, so the T cells may come from the graft donor.

The chain couples TRBV5-1 to TRBJ2-1, with D possibly being TRBD2 (6 bases). The CDR3 length is 15 residues. Trimming removed 6 bases from V and 7 bases from J, with 20 bases in between. The germline CDR1 and CDR2 sequences are SGHRS and YFSETQ. The CDR3 protein is CASNRVSGRVNEQFF. In DNA, the CDR3 is TGCGCCAGCAATCGGGTTAGCGGCAGGGTAAATGAGCAGTTCTTC.

The gene calls are TRBV28 and TRBJ1-2; D unclear. Trimming took 7 bases from V and 7 from J, leaving 13 bases between them. Germline loops: CDR1 MDHEN, CDR2 SYDVKM. The CDR3 totals 12 residues. Here the CDR3 reads CASTLHPAGYTF. The CDR3 DNA sequence: TGTGCCAGCACCTTGCACCCGGCTGGCTACACCTTC.

The CDR3, as DNA: TGCAGTGCTCCTCCCCAGAGCTCCTACAATGAGCAGTTCTTC. Translating it yields CSAPPQSSYNEQFF. The J gene is TRBJ2-1, the V gene TRBV20-1; no reliable D call. The V end was cut by 5 bases, the J end by 0 bases, with 11 bases between. Germline V gives CDR1 DFQATT, CDR2 SNEGSKA (reference sequence). This CDR3 region has 14 residues.

V usage is TRBV5-1 and J usage is TRBJ2-3; D remains unclear. From germline, CDR1 is SGHRS and CDR2 YFSETQ. This CDR3 comprises 13 residues. V lost 6 bases and J lost 3, with 11 bases in between. CDR3 residues: CASTSGSTDTQYF. The CDR3 coding sequence is TGCGCCAGCACCTCCGGGTCTACAGATACGCAGTATTTT.

This chain links TRBV6-2 or TRBV6-3 with TRBJ2-7; 10 bases line up with TRBD1. Germline loops: CDR1 MNHEY, CDR2 SVGEGT. Unmatched junction bases numbered 11, after V lost 3 bases and J lost 3 bases. The length of the CDR3 is 17 residues. CDR3 amino acids: CASSYLPHRDRGYEQYF. For the CDR3, the DNA is TGTGCCAGCAGTTATCTCCCCCACCGGGACAGGGGCTACGAGCAGTACTTC.

This clonotype was seen ten or more times. The V gene is TRBV5-6, the J gene TRBJ2-3, with D perhaps being TRBD1 or TRBD2 (5 bases each). The germline V and J ends were trimmed by 4 bases and 0 bases, with 24 bases remaining between them. Germline lookup yields CDR1 SGHDT and CDR2 YYEEEE. The CDR3 sequence is 19 residues long. The CDR3 here is CASSHPRDPAGGSTDTQYF. The CDR3 DNA is TGTGCCAGCAGCCACCCGAGGGACCCGGCTGGTGGAAGCACAGATACGCAGTATTTT.

This clonotype has a handful of counts. V usage is TRBV6-2 or TRBV6-3 and J usage is TRBJ2-1; D tentatively fits TRBD1 or TRBD2 (5 bases each). The CDR3 totals 16 residues. Germline-derived CDR1 and CDR2 are MNHEY and SVGEGT. V was clipped by 2 bases and J by 1 base, with 12 bases between them. DNA of the CDR3: TGTGCCAGCAGTTACCGGACTGGGACGTCCTACAATGAGCAGTTCTTC. Its translation is CASSYRTGTSYNEQFF.

This chain links TRBV9 with TRBJ2-1; TRBD2 matches 8 bases. V lost 3 bases to trimming and J lost 0 bases; unmatched junction nucleotides: 8. Germline loops: CDR1 SGDLS, CDR2 YYNGEE. The length of the CDR3 is 17 residues. CDR3 sequence (DNA): TGTGCCAGCAGCGCCGACGGGACTAGTCGCTCCTACAATGAGCAGTTCTTC. Amino acid sequence: CASSADGTSRSYNEQFF. Variable domain in full (rest from reference TRBV9 and TRBJ2-1): DSGVTQTPKHLITATGQRVTLRCSPRSGDLSVYWYQQSLDQGLQFLIQYYNGEERAKGNILERFSAQQFPDLHSELNLSSLELGDSALYFCASSADGTSRSYNEQFFGPGTRLTVL.